The clone carrying this T cell receptor (beta chain) was seen only once. The antigen is unknown. RNA was isolated and reverse transcribed to cDNA, the sequencing template. The table came from immunoSEQ multiplex PCR; TCRdb's copy has only in-frame clones and leaves some out. The sample shows 34,000 or so clones, around 60% of them seen only once. The data are from a study of CD8+ T cells in alopecia areata. Overall study findings and caveats: The study found higher clonality in lesional than normal scalp, especially in alopecia totalis/universalis.

Patients with alopecia areata provided lesional scalp punch biopsies as well as peripheral blood. Sorting from PBMCs produced CD4+ and CD8+ T cells. The V segment lost 6 bases and the J segment 13 bases; nucleotides outside the gene matches: 15. The CDR3 extends over 14 amino acids. Looked up from germline, CDR1 is SEHNR and CDR2 is FQNEAQ (reference sequence). Sequencing was performed on NKG2D-high CD8+ T cells sorted from blood. The J gene is TRBJ1-2, the V gene TRBV7-9, with TRBD1 identical over 9 bases. This clonotype was sampled from a human donor with alopecia areata. DNA for the CDR3: TGTGCCAGCAGTACACAGGGGGCGCGGTGGGTTGGCACCTTC. Protein product: CASSTQGARWVGTF. The variable domain in full, completed from reference TRBV7-9 and TRBJ1-2, reads DTGVSQNPRHKITKRGQNVTFRCDPISEHNRLYWYRQTLGQGPEFLTYFQNEAQLEKSRLLSDRFSAERPKGSFSTLEIQRTEQGDSAMYLCASSTQGARWVGTFGSGTRLTVV.